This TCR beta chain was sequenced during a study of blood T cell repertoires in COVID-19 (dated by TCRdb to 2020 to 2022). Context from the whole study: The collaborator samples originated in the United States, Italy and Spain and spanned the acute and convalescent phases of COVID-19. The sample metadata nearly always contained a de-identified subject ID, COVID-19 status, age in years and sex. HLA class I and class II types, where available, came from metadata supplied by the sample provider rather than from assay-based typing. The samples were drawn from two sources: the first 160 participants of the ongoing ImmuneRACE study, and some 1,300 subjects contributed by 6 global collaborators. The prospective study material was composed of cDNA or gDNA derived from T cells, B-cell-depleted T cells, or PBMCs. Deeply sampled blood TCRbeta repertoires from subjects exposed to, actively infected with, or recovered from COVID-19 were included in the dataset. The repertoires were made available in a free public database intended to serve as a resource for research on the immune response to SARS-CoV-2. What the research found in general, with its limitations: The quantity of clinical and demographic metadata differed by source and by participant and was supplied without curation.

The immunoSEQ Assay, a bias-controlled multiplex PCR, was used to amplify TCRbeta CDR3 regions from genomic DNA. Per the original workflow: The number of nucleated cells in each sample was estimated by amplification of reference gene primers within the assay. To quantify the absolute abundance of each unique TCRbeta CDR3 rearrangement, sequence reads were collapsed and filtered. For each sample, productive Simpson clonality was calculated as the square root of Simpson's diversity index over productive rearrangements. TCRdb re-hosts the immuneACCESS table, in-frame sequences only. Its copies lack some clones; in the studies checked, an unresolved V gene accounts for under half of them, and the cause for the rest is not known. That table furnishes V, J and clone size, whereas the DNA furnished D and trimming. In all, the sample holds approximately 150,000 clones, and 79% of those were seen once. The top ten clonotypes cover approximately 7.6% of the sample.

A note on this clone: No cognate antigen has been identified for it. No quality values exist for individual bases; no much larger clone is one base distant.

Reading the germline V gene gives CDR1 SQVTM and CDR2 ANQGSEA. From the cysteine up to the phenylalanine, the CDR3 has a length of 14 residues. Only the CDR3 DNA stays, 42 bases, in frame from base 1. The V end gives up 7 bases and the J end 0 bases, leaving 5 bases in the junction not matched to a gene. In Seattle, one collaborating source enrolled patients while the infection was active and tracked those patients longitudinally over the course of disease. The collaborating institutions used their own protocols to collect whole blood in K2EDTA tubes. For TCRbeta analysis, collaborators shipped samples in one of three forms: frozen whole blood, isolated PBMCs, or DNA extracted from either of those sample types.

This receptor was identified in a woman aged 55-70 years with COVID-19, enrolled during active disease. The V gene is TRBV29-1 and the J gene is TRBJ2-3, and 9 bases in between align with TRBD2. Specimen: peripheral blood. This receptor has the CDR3 CSGNLAGSTDTQYF. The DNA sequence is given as TGCAGCGGGAATCTAGCGGGAAGCACAGATACGCAGTATTTT.